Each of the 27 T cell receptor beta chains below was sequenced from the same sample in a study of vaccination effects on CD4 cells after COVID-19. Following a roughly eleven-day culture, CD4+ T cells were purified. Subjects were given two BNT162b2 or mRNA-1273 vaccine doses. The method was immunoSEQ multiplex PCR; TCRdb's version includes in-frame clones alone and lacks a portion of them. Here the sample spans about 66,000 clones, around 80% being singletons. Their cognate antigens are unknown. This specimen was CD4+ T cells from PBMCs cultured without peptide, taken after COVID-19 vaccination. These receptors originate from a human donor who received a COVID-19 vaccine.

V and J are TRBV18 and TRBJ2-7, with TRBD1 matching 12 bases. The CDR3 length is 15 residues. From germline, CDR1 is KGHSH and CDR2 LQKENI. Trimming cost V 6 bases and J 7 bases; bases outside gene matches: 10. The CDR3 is CASSPGQGAPREQYV. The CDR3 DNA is TGTGCCAGCTCTCCGGGACAGGGGGCCCCAAGGGAGCAGTACGTC.

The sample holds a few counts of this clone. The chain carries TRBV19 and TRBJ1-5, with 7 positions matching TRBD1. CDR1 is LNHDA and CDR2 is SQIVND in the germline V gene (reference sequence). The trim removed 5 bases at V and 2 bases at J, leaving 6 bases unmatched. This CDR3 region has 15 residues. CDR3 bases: TGTGCCAGTAGTGGGAGTCAGGGGGGCAATCAGCCCCAGCATTTT. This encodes CASSGSQGGNQPQHF.

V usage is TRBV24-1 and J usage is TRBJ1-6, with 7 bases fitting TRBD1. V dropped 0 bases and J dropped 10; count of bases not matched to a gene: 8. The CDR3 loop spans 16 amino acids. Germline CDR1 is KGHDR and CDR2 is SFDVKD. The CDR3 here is CATSDLKTGIGSPLHF. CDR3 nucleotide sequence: TGTGCCACCAGTGATTTGAAGACAGGGATAGGGTCACCCCTCCACTTT.

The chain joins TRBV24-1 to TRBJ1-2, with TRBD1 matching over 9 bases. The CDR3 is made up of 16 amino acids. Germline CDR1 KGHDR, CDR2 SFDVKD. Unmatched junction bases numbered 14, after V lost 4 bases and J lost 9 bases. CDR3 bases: TGTGCCACCAGTGACCTTTTAAACAGGGGGCAGGTTTGCTACACCTTC. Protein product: CATSDLLNRGQVCYTF.

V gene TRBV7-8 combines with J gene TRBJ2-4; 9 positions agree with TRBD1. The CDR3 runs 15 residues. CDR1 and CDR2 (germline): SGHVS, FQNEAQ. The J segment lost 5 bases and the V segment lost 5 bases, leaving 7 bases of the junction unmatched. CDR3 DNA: TGTGCCAGCAGCCAGGATTGGACAGGGGAAAACATTCAGTACTTC. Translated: CASSQDWTGENIQYF.

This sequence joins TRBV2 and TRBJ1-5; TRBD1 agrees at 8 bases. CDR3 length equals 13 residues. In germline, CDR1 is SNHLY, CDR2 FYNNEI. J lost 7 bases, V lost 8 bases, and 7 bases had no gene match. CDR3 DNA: TGTGCCAGCGATGACAGGGGAGGACAGCCCCAGCATTTT. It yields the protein CASDDRGGQPQHF.

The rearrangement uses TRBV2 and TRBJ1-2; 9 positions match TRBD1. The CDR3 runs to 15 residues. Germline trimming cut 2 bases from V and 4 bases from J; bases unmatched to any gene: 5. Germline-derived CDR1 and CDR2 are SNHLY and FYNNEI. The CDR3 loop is CASSESGQGSYGYTF. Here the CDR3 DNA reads TGTGCCAGCAGTGAATCAGGACAGGGGAGCTATGGCTACACCTTC.

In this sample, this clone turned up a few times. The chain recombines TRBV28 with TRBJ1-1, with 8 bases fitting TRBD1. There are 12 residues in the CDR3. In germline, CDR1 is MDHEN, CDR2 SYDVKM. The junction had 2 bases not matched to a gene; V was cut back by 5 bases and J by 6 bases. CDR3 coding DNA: TGTGCCAGCAGTGTGGGACAGGCTGAAGCTTTCTTT. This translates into CASSVGQAEAFF.

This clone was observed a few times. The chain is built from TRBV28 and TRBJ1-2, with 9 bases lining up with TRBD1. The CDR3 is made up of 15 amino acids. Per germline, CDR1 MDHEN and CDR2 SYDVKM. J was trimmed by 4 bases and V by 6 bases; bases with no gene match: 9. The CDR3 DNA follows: TGTGCCAGCAGGAAAAGGACAGGGGAAGGCTATGGCTACACCTTC. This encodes CASRKRTGEGYGYTF.

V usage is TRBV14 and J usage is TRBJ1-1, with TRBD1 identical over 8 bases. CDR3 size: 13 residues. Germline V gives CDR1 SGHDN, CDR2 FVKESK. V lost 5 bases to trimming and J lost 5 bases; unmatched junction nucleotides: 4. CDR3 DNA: TGTGCCAGCAGCGGACAGGGATATACTGAAGCTTTCTTT. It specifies CASSGQGYTEAFF.

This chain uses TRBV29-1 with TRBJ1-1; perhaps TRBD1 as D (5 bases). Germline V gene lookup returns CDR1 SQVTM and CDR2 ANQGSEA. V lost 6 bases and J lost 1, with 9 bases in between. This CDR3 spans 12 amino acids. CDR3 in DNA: TGCAGCGTCCGGGGCAGGAACACTGAAGCTTTCTTT. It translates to CSVRGRNTEAFF.

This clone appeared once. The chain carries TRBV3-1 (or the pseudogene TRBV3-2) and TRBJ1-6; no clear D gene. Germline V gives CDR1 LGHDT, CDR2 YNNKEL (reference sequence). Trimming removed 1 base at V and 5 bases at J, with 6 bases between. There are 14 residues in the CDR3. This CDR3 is CASSQGQNNSPLHF. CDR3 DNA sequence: TGTGCCAGCAGCCAAGGGCAGAATAATTCACCCCTCCACTTT.

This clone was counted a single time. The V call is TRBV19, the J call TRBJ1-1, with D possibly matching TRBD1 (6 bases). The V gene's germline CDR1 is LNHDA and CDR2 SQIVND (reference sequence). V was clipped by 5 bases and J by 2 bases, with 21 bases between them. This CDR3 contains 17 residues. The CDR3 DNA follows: TGTGCCAGTAGTCGCCTGGACAGCCTAAGATTTAACACTGAAGCTTTCTTT. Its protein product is CASSRLDSLRFNTEAFF.

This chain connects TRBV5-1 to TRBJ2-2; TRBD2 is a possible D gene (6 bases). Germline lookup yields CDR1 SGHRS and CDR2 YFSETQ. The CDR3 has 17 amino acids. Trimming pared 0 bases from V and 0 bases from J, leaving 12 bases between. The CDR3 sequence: CASSLARGVTNTGELFF. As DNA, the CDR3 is TGCGCCAGCAGCTTGGCCCGCGGGGTTACGAACACCGGGGAGCTGTTTTTT.

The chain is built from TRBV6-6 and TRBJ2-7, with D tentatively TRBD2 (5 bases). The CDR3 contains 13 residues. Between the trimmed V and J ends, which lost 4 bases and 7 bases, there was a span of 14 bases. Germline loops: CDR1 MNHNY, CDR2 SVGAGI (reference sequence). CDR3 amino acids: CASSFVPSGEQYV. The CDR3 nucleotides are TGTGCCAGCAGTTTTGTCCCCTCGGGGGAGCAGTACGTC.

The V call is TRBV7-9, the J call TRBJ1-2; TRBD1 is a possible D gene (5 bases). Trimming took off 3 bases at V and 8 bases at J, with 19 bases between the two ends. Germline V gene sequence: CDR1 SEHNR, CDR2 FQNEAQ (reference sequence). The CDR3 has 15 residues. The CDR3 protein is CASSFEVPGPGGYTF. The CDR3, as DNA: TGTGCCAGCAGCTTCGAGGTGCCGGGGCCGGGAGGCTACACCTTC.

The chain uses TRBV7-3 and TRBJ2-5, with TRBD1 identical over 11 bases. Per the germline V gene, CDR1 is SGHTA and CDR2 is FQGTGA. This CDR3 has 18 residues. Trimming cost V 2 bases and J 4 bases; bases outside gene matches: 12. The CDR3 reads CASSLPSARGQGGETQYF. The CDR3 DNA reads TGTGCCAGCAGCTTACCTTCGGCCCGGGGACAGGGGGGAGAGACCCAGTACTTC.

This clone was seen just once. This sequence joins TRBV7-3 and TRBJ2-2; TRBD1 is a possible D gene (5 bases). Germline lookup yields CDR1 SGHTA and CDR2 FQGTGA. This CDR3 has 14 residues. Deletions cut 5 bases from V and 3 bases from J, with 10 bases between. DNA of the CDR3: TGTGCCAGCAGCCGACAGTCCGACACCGGGGAGCTGTTTTTT. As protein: CASSRQSDTGELFF.

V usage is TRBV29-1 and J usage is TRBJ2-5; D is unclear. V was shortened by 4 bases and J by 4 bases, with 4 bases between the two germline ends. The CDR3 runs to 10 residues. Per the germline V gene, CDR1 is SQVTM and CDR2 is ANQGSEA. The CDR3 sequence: CSVGPETQYF. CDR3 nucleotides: TGCAGCGTTGGCCCAGAGACCCAGTACTTC.

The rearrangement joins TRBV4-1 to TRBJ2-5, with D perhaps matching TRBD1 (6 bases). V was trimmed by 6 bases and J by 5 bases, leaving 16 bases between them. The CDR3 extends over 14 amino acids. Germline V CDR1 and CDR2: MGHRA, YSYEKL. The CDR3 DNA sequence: TGCGCCAGCAGACGCAACAGGGAGACGGAGACCCAGTACTTC. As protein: CASRRNRETETQYF.

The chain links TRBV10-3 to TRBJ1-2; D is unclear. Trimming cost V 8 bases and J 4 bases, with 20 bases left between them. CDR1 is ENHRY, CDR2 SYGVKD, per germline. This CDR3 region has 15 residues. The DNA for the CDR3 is TGTGCCATCGGCCTAGGAGGATCCCCCTCCTATGGCTACACCTTC. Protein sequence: CAIGLGGSPSYGYTF.

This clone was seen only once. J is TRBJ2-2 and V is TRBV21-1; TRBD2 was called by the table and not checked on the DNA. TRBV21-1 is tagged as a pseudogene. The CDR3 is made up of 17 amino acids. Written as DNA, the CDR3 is TGTGCCAGCAGCAACCGCCGTGGGGGGATGAACACCGGGGAGCTGTTTTTT. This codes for CASSNRRGGMNTGELFF.

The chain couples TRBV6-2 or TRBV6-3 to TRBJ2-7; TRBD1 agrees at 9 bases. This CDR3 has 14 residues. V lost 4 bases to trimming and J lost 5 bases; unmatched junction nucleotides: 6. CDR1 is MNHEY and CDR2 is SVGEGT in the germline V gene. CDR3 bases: TGTGCCAGCAGTTGGGGGACAGGGCTCGACGAGCAGTACGTC. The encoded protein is CASSWGTGLDEQYV.

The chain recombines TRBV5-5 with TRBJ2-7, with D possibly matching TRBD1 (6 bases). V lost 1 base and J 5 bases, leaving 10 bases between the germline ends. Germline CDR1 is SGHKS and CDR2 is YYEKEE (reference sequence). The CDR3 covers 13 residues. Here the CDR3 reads CASSLQGLNEQYV. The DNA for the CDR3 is TGTGCCAGCAGCTTGCAGGGGCTGAACGAGCAGTACGTC.

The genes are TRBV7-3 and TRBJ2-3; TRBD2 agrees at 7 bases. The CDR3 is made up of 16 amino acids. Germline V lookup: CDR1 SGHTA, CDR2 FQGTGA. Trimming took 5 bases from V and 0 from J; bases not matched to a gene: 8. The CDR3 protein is CASSPRLATSTDTQYF. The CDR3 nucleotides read TGTGCCAGCAGCCCCCGACTAGCAACTAGCACAGATACGCAGTATTTT.

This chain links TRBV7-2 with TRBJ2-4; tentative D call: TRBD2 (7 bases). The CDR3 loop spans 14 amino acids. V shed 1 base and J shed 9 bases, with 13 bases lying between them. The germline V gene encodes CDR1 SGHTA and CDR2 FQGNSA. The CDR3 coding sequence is TGTGCCAGCAGCTTAGTTCGGGGGGCGGGCATTCAGTACTTC. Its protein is CASSLVRGAGIQYF. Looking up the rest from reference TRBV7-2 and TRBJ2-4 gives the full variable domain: GAGVSQSPSNKVTEKGKDVELRCDPISGHTALYWYRQSLGQGLEFLIYFQGNSAPDKSGLPSDRFSAERTGGSVSTLTIQRTQQEDSAVYLCASSLVRGAGIQYFGAGTRLSVL.

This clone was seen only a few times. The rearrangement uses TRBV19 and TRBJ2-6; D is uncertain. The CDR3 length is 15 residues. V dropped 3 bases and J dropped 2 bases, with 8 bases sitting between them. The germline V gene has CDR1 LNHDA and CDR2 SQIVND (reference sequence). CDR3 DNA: TGTGCCAGTAGTATGAAAACGACTGGGGCCAACGTCCTGACTTTC. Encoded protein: CASSMKTTGANVLTF.